This TCR beta chain emerged from a study of T cells in Graves' hyperthyroidism and ophthalmopathy. Trimming stripped 4 bases from V and 7 bases from J, with 11 bases between. CDR3 length: 12 amino acids. RNA transcripts provided the source from which TCR beta CDR3 regions were amplified. TCR CDR3 underwent first-round RT-PCR with the HTBI primer set. Each CDR3 protein is one row after TCRdb ran MiXCR on the multiplex PCR reads. The sample holds hundreds of thousands of distinct CDR3 sequences, around 39% seen once. The V call is TRBV12-3 or TRBV12-4, the J call TRBJ2-7, with D perhaps matching TRBD1 (6 bases). The TCR comes from a man aged 18 to 35 with Graves' hyperthyroidism. The sample comprised blood. The chain's CDR3 is CASSSQGREQYF. For the CDR3, the DNA is TGTGCCAGCAGTTCCCAGGGGCGGGAGCAGTACTTC.